The sequence of this T cell receptor (beta chain) was determined in a study of T cell repertoires in cytomegalovirus infection. TCRdb itself ran the reads through MiXCR, one entry per CDR3 protein. Of about 140,000 distinct CDR3 sequences in the sample, about 6.3% are singletons; the top ten hold about a sixth. This clonotype was counted at least ten times. The specimen was PBMCs. This sequence originates from a human donor in good health (CMV status not recorded). Some clones in this sample may be carry-over from other donors' samples.

CDR3 in amino acids: CASSRLWDRGLNTEAFF. In DNA, the CDR3 is TGTGCCAGCAGTAGACTGTGGGACAGGGGTTTGAACACTGAAGCTTTCTTT. The V gene is TRBV12-3 or TRBV12-4, the J gene TRBJ1-1; TRBD1 matches 10 bases. CDR3 size: 17 residues. V shed 5 bases, J shed 0 bases, and the junction held 9 bases outside the gene matches.